The 4 T cell receptor beta chains reported below all come from one sample, sequenced in a study of T-cell memory formation after mild COVID-19 (dated by TCRdb to the early 2020s). The library relied on 5' RACE. The listed sequencing device is Illumina NovaSeq 6000. TCRdb redid the processing of the public reads, applying fastp at Q25 and MiXCR, and retained in-frame beta chains. Each record represents a unique CDR3 protein, reported with the most common genes and DNA among its rows. Present in this sample are 400,000 to 550,000 distinct CDR3 sequences, around a quarter of which were seen just once. The ten most abundant clones make up around 13% of the sample. Sequencing was carried out using PBMCs or a T cell subset sorted from them (not recorded which). These receptors were taken from an adult woman who had mild COVID-19 (a few samples of this study predate the infection). The sample titles of this study are shuffled in the database, so cell type and time point are left out; the donor was told from shared clones.

This chain connects TRBV14 to TRBJ1-2; D is ambiguous. V dropped 0 bases and J dropped 8 bases, with 19 bases sitting between them. CDR3 length: 16 residues. Germline values: CDR1 SGHDN, CDR2 FVKESK. The CDR3 DNA sequence: TGTGCCAGCAGCCAAGATCCCGAAGGGCGTTTATTGGGCTACACCTTC. It encodes CASSQDPEGRLLGYTF. Variable domain in full (rest from reference TRBV14 and TRBJ1-2): EAGVTQFPSHSVIEKGQTVTLRCDPISGHDNLYWYRRVMGKEIKFLLHFVKESKQDESGMPNNRFLAERTGGTYSTLKVQPAELEDSGVYFCASSQDPEGRLLGYTFGSGTRLTVV.

This rearrangement joins TRBV12-3 or TRBV12-4 to TRBJ1-2; maybe TRBD1 (5 bases). This CDR3 comprises 12 residues. The germline V and J ends were trimmed by 4 bases and 4 bases, with 7 bases remaining between them. The CDR3 sequence: CASSSGIYGYTF. The CDR3 coding sequence is TGTGCCAGCAGTTCAGGGATCTATGGCTACACCTTC.

V is TRBV29-1 and J is TRBJ1-1, with 12 bases aligning to TRBD1. The CDR3 length is 16 residues. Unmatched junction bases numbered 9, after V lost 7 bases and J lost 0 bases. Germline loops: CDR1 SQVTM, CDR2 ANQGSEA. As DNA, the CDR3 is TGCAGCGGTGCCGGGACAGGGGGCTCTCTGAACACTGAAGCTTTCTTT. This sequence encodes CSGAGTGGSLNTEAFF.

The V and J genes are TRBV5-1 and TRBJ1-2, with 7 bases lining up with TRBD1. V was pared by 1 base and J by 7 bases, with 13 bases of the junction left unmatched. The CDR3 runs to 16 residues. From germline, CDR1 is SGHRS and CDR2 YFSETQ. DNA for the CDR3: TGCGCCAGCAGCTTGTCCCCCGTTGAGGGGGCAGGTGGCTACACCTTC. Protein: CASSLSPVEGAGGYTF.